This TCR beta chain was documented in a study of blood T cell repertoires in COVID-19. In the authors' methods: Counts of nucleated cells, estimated from reference gene primer amplification, were obtained. Libraries were prepared by immunoSEQ multiplex PCR; TCRdb keeps only in-frame clonotypes and omits some of them. That table supplies the V and J calls and clone size; D and trimming were determined from the DNA. The repertoire includes about 300,000 clones, approximately 89% of them detected once, and about 2% sits in the top ten. The CDR3 covers 14 residues. The V gene end was trimmed by 5 bases and the J gene end by 10 bases; junction bases not matched to a gene: 5. Germline V gene sequence: CDR1 LNHDA, CDR2 SQIVND (reference sequence).

The sample was peripheral blood. This sequence joins TRBV19 and TRBJ2-1; 13 nucleotides agree with TRBD2. The TCR was taken from a woman aged 30 to 39 with COVID-19, enrolled during active disease. The CDR3 sequence is CASSLTSGGPEQFF. CDR3 bases: TGTGCCAGTAGTCTGACTAGCGGGGGGCCCGAGCAGTTCTTC.